This TCR beta chain was obtained from a study of T cells after yellow fever vaccination. Findings and caveats of the study: Abundant contaminating clonotypes from the bulk population could appear in FACS-sorted repertoires. Secondary responses were weaker yet peaked faster, day 5 versus 15.

The CDR3 covers 15 residues. Trimming removed 6 bases from V and 3 bases from J; junction bases left unmatched: 11. Germline V gene lookup returns CDR1 SQVTM and CDR2 ANQGSEA. Making TCR cDNA involved 5'RACE template switching, which added UMIs and a universal primer site. TCRdb used MiXCR to reprocess the 5' RACE reads, holding one entry per CDR3 protein. This sample has about 330,000 distinct CDR3 sequences, with 6.8% found just once. Note on this clonotype: No antigen is known for it.

The sequence derives from a man aged 18 to 30 who received the YFV17D yellow fever vaccine. This chain connects TRBV29-1 to TRBJ1-2; 9 bases map to TRBD1. The sequenced sample was PBMCs, obtained about 41 days after the first yellow fever vaccination. The CDR3 protein is CSVPRGTGFDYGYTF. DNA of the CDR3: TGCAGCGTCCCTAGGGGGACAGGGTTTGACTATGGCTACACCTTC.